The 26 T cell receptor beta chains in this list originate from one sample, sequenced in a study of T cell repertoires in cytomegalovirus infection. Each CDR3 protein is one row after TCRdb ran MiXCR on the reads. The profile shows around 750,000 distinct CDR3 sequences, 32% of them singletons. Their antigen targets remain unknown. The specimen was cultured CD8+ T cells from PBMCs, collected from culture after CMV antigen stimulation. These receptor sequences come from a human donor in good health (CMV status not recorded). Some clones in this sample may be carry-over from other donors' samples.

This clonotype was found a few times. The chain couples TRBV2 to TRBJ1-4; TRBD1 is a possible D gene (5 bases). The CDR3 extends over 12 amino acids. In germline, CDR1 is SNHLY, CDR2 FYNNEI. V dropped 6 bases and J dropped 6 bases, with 8 bases sitting between them. The CDR3 is CASRGTYEKLFF. The CDR3 DNA sequence: TGTGCCAGCAGGGGGACGTATGAAAAACTGTTTTTT. Full variable domain (remainder filled in from reference TRBV2 and TRBJ1-4): EPEVTQTPSHQVTQMGQEVILRCVPISNHLYFYWYRQILGQKVEFLVSFYNNEISEKSEIFDDQFSVERPDGSNFTLKIRSTKLEDSAMYFCASRGTYEKLFFGSGTQLSVL.

CDR3 region: CASSFPQLTGNTIYF. CDR3 DNA sequence: TGTGCCAGCAGCTTTCCCCAGCTGACTGGAAACACCATATATTTT. This chain connects TRBV7-3 to TRBJ1-3, with D unresolved. Germline V gives CDR1 SGHTA, CDR2 FQGTGA. Deletions cut 3 bases from V and 2 bases from J, with 11 bases between. The CDR3 runs to 15 residues.

In this sample, this clonotype turned up many times. The CDR3 DNA reads as TGTGCCAGCAGCTTAGGTGGGGCCAACGTCCTGACTTTC. This translates into CASSLGGANVLTF. The V and J genes are TRBV7-2 and TRBJ2-6; the D is unclear. V lost 1 base, J lost 3 bases, and 1 base lay in between. The CDR3 has 13 amino acids. CDR1 is SGHTA and CDR2 is FQGNSA in the germline V gene. Filled out from reference TRBV7-2 and TRBJ2-6, the complete variable domain reads GAGVSQSPSNKVTEKGKDVELRCDPISGHTALYWYRQSLGQGLEFLIYFQGNSAPDKSGLPSDRFSAERTGGSVSTLTIQRTQQEDSAVYLCASSLGGANVLTFGAGSRLTVL.

This clonotype was seen more than once but under ten times. This chain links TRBV14 with TRBJ2-1; TRBD2 matches at 7 bases. The trim removed 3 bases at V and 9 bases at J, leaving 8 bases unmatched. CDR3 length equals 14 residues. Looked up from germline, CDR1 is SGHDN and CDR2 is FVKESK. CDR3: CASSQPVGGGEQFF. In nucleotides, the CDR3 is TGTGCCAGCAGCCAGCCCGTAGGCGGGGGTGAGCAGTTCTTC. Complete variable domain (other parts from reference TRBV14 and TRBJ2-1): EAGVTQFPSHSVIEKGQTVTLRCDPISGHDNLYWYRRVMGKEIKFLLHFVKESKQDESGMPNNRFLAERTGGTYSTLKVQPAELEDSGVYFCASSQPVGGGEQFFGPGTRLTVL.

This chain uses TRBV6-5 with TRBJ2-5; perhaps TRBD2 as D (5 bases). The CDR3 has 12 amino acids. Between the trimmed V and J ends, which lost 8 bases and 5 bases, there was a span of 12 bases. Looked up from germline, CDR1 is MNHEY and CDR2 is SVGAGI. The CDR3 DNA follows: TGTGCCAGCGGGCTAGCCCGTGAGACCCAGTACTTC. This codes for CASGLARETQYF.

The sample holds a few counts of this clonotype. The chain links TRBV7-6 to TRBJ2-1; 9 nucleotides match TRBD2. Looked up from germline, CDR1 is SGHVS and CDR2 is FNYEAQ. V lost 5 bases, J lost 6 bases, and 8 bases stayed unmatched. The CDR3 has 15 amino acids. The CDR3 bases are TGTGCCAGCAGCCCAGGGCGGGGGGGCCTCAATGAGCAGTTCTTC. Amino acids: CASSPGRGGLNEQFF.

The V gene is TRBV27, the J gene TRBJ1-2; 12 bases align to TRBD1. Unmatched junction bases numbered 5, after V lost 3 bases and J lost 6 bases. This CDR3 is 15 amino acids long. In germline, CDR1 is MNHEY, CDR2 SMNVEV (reference sequence). The DNA for the CDR3 is TGTGCCAGCAGTTTCGGGACAGGGGGCCGTAATGGCTACACCTTC. This codes for CASSFGTGGRNGYTF.

The CDR3 DNA reads TGTGCCAGCAGCGGTTTTCAGGGAGGCACTGAAGCTTTCTTT. Translated, it gives CASSGFQGGTEAFF. This chain uses TRBV27 with TRBJ1-1, with D perhaps matching TRBD1 (5 bases). This CDR3 spans 14 amino acids. Per germline, CDR1 MNHEY and CDR2 SMNVEV (reference sequence). V dropped 6 bases and J dropped 4 bases, with 15 bases sitting between them.

This rearrangement joins TRBV29-1 to TRBJ2-1, with unresolved D. CDR1 SQVTM and CDR2 ANQGSEA come from the germline V gene. The CDR3 has 10 residues. Trimming stripped 4 bases from V and 12 bases from J, with 10 bases between. CDR3 amino acids: CSVGGLGQFF. In DNA form, the CDR3 reads TGCAGCGTTGGGGGTCTGGGGCAGTTCTTC.

A word on this clonotype: The junction departs from the called germline gene at one end, perhaps through a read error. V and J are TRBV2 and TRBJ2-6; 8 bases match TRBD1. Per the germline V gene, CDR1 is SNHLY and CDR2 is FYNNEI. This CDR3 contains 19 residues. CDR3 sequence (DNA): TGTGCCAGCAGTGAAGCCCCCGGACAGGGTGCTTCTGAGGCCAACGTCCTGACTTTC. The encoded protein is CASSEAPGQGASEANVLTF.

This clonotype was counted a few times. The V call is TRBV6-5, the J call TRBJ1-6, with D unclear. Germline assignment: CDR1 MNHEY and CDR2 SVGAGI. Trimming removed 0 bases at V and 1 base at J, with 7 bases between. The CDR3 is 16 amino acids. CDR3 sequence: CASSYSALSYNSPLHF. CDR3 bases: TGTGCCAGCAGTTACTCTGCGTTGTCCTATAATTCACCCCTCCACTTT.

This clonotype has only a few counts. This chain links TRBV12-3 or TRBV12-4 with TRBJ1-1; TRBD1 aligns across 8 bases. With V trimmed by 5 bases and J by 5 bases, 7 bases remained unmatched. This CDR3 region has 14 residues. CDR3 nucleotide sequence: TGTGCCAGCAGTCGCGGACAGGGTTGGACTGAAGCTTTCTTT. As protein: CASSRGQGWTEAFF.

This clonotype was detected a few times. The rearrangement links TRBV10-3 to TRBJ2-7, with D tentatively TRBD2 (7 bases). V was pared by 7 bases and J by 9 bases, with 16 bases between. CDR3 size: 12 residues. Germline-derived CDR1 and CDR2 are ENHRY and SYGVKD. CDR3 sequence reads: CAIIGGAGRQYF. CDR3 in DNA: TGTGCCATCATAGGGGGGGCCGGCCGGCAGTACTTC.

The chain has TRBV6-1 and TRBJ2-1; D gene ambiguous. The germline gives CDR1 MNHNS, CDR2 SASEGT. V lost 5 bases to trimming and J lost 5 bases, with 19 bases between them. CDR3 length equals 16 residues. The CDR3 coding sequence is TGTGCCAGCAGTAAAATCTTAGGTGATGTCCACAATGAGCAGTTCTTC. Translating gives CASSKILGDVHNEQFF.

The V gene is TRBV9, the J gene TRBJ2-3, with D maybe TRBD2 (5 bases). In germline, CDR1 is SGDLS, CDR2 YYNGEE. This CDR3 is 17 amino acids long. Between the trimmed V and J ends, which lost 0 bases and 2 bases, there was a span of 16 bases. The CDR3 protein is CASSVAKERLYTDTQYF. The CDR3 DNA is TGTGCCAGCAGCGTAGCTAAGGAGCGGTTATACACAGATACGCAGTATTTT.

This clonotype has a single count. The chain combines TRBV6-4 with TRBJ1-2; 9 positions match TRBD1. Losses at the gene ends were 10 bases for V and 0 bases for J; bases not matched to a gene: 9. The CDR3 has 15 amino acids. Germline V gene data show CDR1 as MRHNA and CDR2 as SNTAGT. In nucleotides, the CDR3 is TGTGCCAACAAACTGGGACAGGGTCCTAACTATGGCTACACCTTC. This gives the protein CANKLGQGPNYGYTF.

This clonotype has only a few counts. The chain is built from TRBV27 and TRBJ2-2, with D possibly called TRBD1 or TRBD2 (5 bases each). Trimming removed 8 bases from V and 4 bases from J, with 11 bases in between. The length of the CDR3 is 13 residues. CDR1 is MNHEY, CDR2 SMNVEV, per germline (reference sequence). The CDR3 DNA sequence: TGTGCCAGCTCCGGGACGGGCACCGGGGAGCTGTTTTTT. As protein: CASSGTGTGELFF.

This clonotype occurred a few times. The chain carries TRBV25-1 and TRBJ1-5; D gene uncertain. Trimming shortened V by 3 bases and J by 5 bases, and 11 bases separated the two germline ends. The length of the CDR3 is 14 residues. Germline CDR1 is MGHDK and CDR2 is SYGVNS. Written as DNA, the CDR3 is TGTGCCAGCAGTGACGCGGCCCTTGATCAGCCCCAGCATTTT. Protein product: CASSDAALDQPQHF.

This rearrangement joins TRBV5-1 to TRBJ2-7; TRBD1 aligns across 7 bases. CDR3 length equals 17 residues. V dropped 0 bases and J dropped 2; count of bases not matched to a gene: 11. Per the germline V gene, CDR1 is SGHRS and CDR2 is YFSETQ. In nucleotides, the CDR3 is TGCGCCAGCAGCTTGGAACCGACAGGGATTTTTCCCTACGAGCAGTACGTC. Protein product: CASSLEPTGIFPYEQYV.

This clonotype was detected only a few times. The rearrangement joins TRBV5-6 to TRBJ2-1; tentative D call: TRBD2 (6 bases). Trimming stripped 7 bases from V and 4 bases from J, with 12 bases between. Germline assignment: CDR1 SGHDT and CDR2 YYEEEE. The CDR3 consists of 13 residues. CDR3 nucleotide sequence: TGTGCCAGCGGTTACGGGACTTACAATGAGCAGTTCTTC. This encodes CASGYGTYNEQFF.

About this clonotype: A read error may produce the germline difference seen at one junction end. V and J are TRBV19 and TRBJ1-5; the D gene is possibly TRBD1 (6 bases). CDR3 size: 14 residues. Germline V lookup: CDR1 LNHDA, CDR2 SQIVND (reference sequence). As DNA, the CDR3 is TGTGCCAGTAGTTTAGAGGGGGGCACGGAGCCCCAGCATTTT. This sequence encodes CASSLEGGTEPQHF.

J is TRBJ2-1 and V is TRBV12-3 or TRBV12-4, with TRBD1 as a possible D gene (5 bases). The CDR3 consists of 15 residues. Trimming left V 7 bases short and J 4 bases short, with 17 bases between. The DNA for the CDR3 is TGTGCCAGCACCCCAGACAGCCCCTCTTACAATGAGCAGTTCTTC. Its translation: CASTPDSPSYNEQFF.

In this sample, this clonotype turned up many times. The chain employs TRBV7-8 and TRBJ1-3; D remains ambiguous. V gave up 1 base and J gave up 2 bases, with 6 bases separating them. CDR3 length: 14 amino acids. CDR1 is SGHVS, CDR2 FQNEAQ, per germline. This chain's CDR3 is CASSLGTTGNTIYF. The CDR3 DNA reads TGTGCCAGCAGCTTAGGGACCACTGGAAACACCATATATTTT.

This clonotype appeared a few times. The chain recombines TRBV7-4 with TRBJ2-2; TRBD1 matches 8 bases. This CDR3 contains 14 residues. V lost 3 bases and J lost 7; bases outside the gene matches: 4. Germline values: CDR1 SGHVT, CDR2 SQSDAQ. The CDR3 DNA follows: TGTGCCAGCAGCTTCGGACAGGGCGGCGGGGAGCTGTTTTTT. It encodes CASSFGQGGGELFF.

This clonotype came up many times. The CDR3 loop is CASSLGGYGGNTEAFF. DNA for the CDR3: TGTGCCAGCAGCCTTGGTGGATACGGAGGGAACACTGAAGCTTTCTTT. The V and J genes are TRBV6-2 or TRBV6-3 and TRBJ1-1; D unresolved. The CDR3 loop spans 16 amino acids. Looked up from germline, CDR1 is MNHEY and CDR2 is SVGEGT. Deletions cut 6 bases from V and 1 base from J, with 18 bases between.

At least ten counts were recorded for this clonotype. The chain combines TRBV5-5 with TRBJ1-1; no firm D call. The V gene lost 2 bases and the J gene lost 1 base, with 9 bases spanning the gap. Germline-derived CDR1 and CDR2 are SGHKS and YYEKEE (reference sequence). This CDR3 contains 14 residues. CDR3 sequence (DNA): TGTGCCAGCAGCTTTAGGACGGGGAACACTGAAGCTTTCTTT. Its translation is CASSFRTGNTEAFF. Looking up the rest from reference TRBV5-5 and TRBJ1-1 gives the full variable domain: DAGVTQSPTHLIKTRGQQVTLRCSPISGHKSVSWYQQVLGQGPQFIFQYYEKEERGRGNFPDRFSARQFPNYSSELNVNALLLGDSALYLCASSFRTGNTEAFFGQGTRLTVV.